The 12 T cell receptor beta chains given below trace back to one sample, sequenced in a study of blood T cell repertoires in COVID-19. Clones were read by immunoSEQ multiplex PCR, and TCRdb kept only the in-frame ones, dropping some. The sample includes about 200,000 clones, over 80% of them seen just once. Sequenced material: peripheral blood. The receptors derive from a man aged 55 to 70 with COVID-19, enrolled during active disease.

The CDR3 DNA reads as TGTGCCAGCAGCCAAGATAGGGGGACAGGGCCGAACACTGAAGCTTTCTTT. Its translation: CASSQDRGTGPNTEAFF. The chain is built from TRBV4-2 and TRBJ1-1, with TRBD1 matching over 9 bases. Germline assignment: CDR1 LGHNA and CDR2 YNFKEQ. V gave up 0 bases and J gave up 1 base; unmatched junction bases: 6. CDR3 length: 17 residues.

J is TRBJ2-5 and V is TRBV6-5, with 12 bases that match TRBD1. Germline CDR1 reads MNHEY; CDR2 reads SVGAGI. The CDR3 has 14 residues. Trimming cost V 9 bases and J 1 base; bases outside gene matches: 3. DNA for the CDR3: TGTGCCAGTCTGGGACAGGGGGCCCAAGAGACCCAGTACTTC. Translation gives CASLGQGAQETQYF.

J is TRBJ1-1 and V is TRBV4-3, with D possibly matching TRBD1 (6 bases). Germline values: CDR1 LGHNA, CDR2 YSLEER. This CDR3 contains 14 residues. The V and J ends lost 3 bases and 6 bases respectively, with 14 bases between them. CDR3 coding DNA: TGCGCCAGCAGCCATGGACAGCGCGGCGCTGAAGCTTTCTTT. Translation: CASSHGQRGAEAFF.

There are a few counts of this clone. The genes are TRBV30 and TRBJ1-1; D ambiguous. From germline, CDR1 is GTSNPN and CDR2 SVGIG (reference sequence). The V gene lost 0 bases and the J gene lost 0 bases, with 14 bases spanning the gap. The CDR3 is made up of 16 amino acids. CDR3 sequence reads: CAWSVFGGLMNTEAFF. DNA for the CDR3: TGTGCCTGGAGTGTATTTGGAGGCCTAATGAACACTGAAGCTTTCTTT.

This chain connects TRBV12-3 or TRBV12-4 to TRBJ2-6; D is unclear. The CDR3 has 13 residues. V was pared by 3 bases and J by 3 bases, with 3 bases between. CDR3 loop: CASSFGGANVLTF. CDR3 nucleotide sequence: TGTGCCAGCAGTTTCGGTGGGGCCAACGTCCTGACTTTC.

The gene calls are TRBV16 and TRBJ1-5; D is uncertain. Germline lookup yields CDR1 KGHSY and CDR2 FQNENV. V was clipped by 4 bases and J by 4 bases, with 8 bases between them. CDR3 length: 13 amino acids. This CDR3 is CASSLTANQPQHF. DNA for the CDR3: TGTGCCAGCAGCCTTACAGCAAATCAGCCCCAGCATTTT.

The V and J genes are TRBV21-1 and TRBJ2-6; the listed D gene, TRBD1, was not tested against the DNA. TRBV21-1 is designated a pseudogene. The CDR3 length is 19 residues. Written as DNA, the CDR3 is TGTGCCAGCAGCAAAGAAAGGAGACAGGGGCCTCCCGGGGCCAACGTCCTGACTTTC. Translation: CASSKERRQGPPGANVLTF.

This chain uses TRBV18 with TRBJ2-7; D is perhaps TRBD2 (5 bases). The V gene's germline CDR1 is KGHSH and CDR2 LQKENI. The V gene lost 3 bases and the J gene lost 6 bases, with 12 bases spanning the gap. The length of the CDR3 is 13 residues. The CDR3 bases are TGTGCCAGCTCACCCGTCTCGGGGTCCGAGCAGTACTTC. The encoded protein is CASSPVSGSEQYF.

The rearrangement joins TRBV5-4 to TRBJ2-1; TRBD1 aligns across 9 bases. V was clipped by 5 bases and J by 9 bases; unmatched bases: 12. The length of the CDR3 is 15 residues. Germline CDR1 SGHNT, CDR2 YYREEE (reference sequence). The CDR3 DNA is TGTGCCAGCAGGGGACTGGGGACAGGGTGGACTGAGCAGTTCTTC. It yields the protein CASRGLGTGWTEQFF.

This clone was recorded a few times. The DNA for the CDR3 is TGTGCCAGCACCCTCGAGGACAGGGGGAGCGAAAAACTGTTTTTT. Its protein product is CASTLEDRGSEKLFF. The chain recombines TRBV28 with TRBJ1-4; TRBD1 matches 10 bases. V shed 7 bases and J 8 bases; nucleotides not matched to a gene: 10. Germline V gene sequence: CDR1 MDHEN, CDR2 SYDVKM. The CDR3 length is 15 residues.

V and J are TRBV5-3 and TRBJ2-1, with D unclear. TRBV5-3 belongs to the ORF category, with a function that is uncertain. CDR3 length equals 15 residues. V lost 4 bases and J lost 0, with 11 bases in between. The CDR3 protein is CARSPRGYSYNEQFF. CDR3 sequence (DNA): TGTGCCAGAAGCCCCCGCGGTTACTCCTACAATGAGCAGTTCTTC.

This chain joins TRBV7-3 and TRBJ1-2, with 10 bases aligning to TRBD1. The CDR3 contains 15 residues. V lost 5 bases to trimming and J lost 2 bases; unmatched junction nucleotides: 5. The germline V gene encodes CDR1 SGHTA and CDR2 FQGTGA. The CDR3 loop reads CASSTTGGANYGYTF. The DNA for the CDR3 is TGTGCCAGCAGCACGACAGGGGGCGCCAACTATGGCTACACCTTC. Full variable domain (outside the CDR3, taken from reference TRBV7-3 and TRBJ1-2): GAGVSQTPSNKVTEKGKYVELRCDPISGHTALYWYRQSLGQGPEFLIYFQGTGAADDSGLPNDRFFAVRPEGSVSTLKIQRTERGDSAVYLCASSTTGGANYGYTFGSGTRLTVV.